This T cell receptor beta chain comes out of a study of STAT5B mutations in CD4+ large granular lymphocyte leukemia (dated by TCRdb to 2022 to 2024). General notes on the study: Among the healthy controls, the CDR3 'QG' motif was associated with a particular HLA allele. The TCRbeta repertoires of CD4+ T-cell large granular lymphocyte leukemia patients were compared with the TCRbeta repertoires of healthy blood donors. The purity of purified fractions was confirmed by flow cytometry on FACSCanto II or FACSVerse to exceed 95% among lymphocytes. Study-wide conclusions, independent of this receptor: TRBV06-family usage was enriched among the top patient clones (8/27) compared with healthy controls (2/35). Greater clonality appeared to be present in CD4-sorted patient repertoires than in healthy CD4+ repertoires, and the difference was retained after the putative leukemic clones were removed. The main leukemic clonotypes were found to be private to each patient, although about 25% of the main leukemic clonotypes were detected at low frequency in the non-leukemic repertoires of other patients. Data were not HLA-matched; higher clonality in CD4+ versus CD8+ T-LGLL could reflect the relatively small sample size.

Healthy controls were roughly 36 blood donors whose buffy coats came from the Finnish Red Cross blood service. All TCR-sequenced material derived from peripheral blood: patient blood samples and healthy donor buffy coats. Peripheral blood mononuclear cells were isolated by Ficoll-Hypaque gradient centrifugation. CD4+ cells were purified magnetically from the buffy coats of healthy controls. Genomic DNA was extracted with the Gentra Puregene Cell and Tissue kit and quantified on a Qubit 2.0 fluorometer. The cysteine opens and the phenylalanine closes a CDR3 of 11 amino acids. The sequence is cut down to CDR3 DNA, 33 bases in frame from base 1. V and J lose 2 bases and 6 bases, and a span of 4 bases separates them. Per the germline V gene (reference sequence), DFQATT is the CDR1 and SNEGSKA is the CDR2. Comment on this clone: Its antigen is not yet known. The record has no base qualities; no much larger clone is one base away.

The immunoSEQ assay at survey resolution was used to sequence TCRbeta rearrangements from genomic DNA. Under the source paper's analysis protocol: In the TCR sequencing data, the smallest productive clonotype frequency that could be detected was 2.59 x 10-5. Analyses included only productive TCRbeta rearrangements, meaning complete and in-frame sequences. The clonality of each sample was calculated as Simpson clonality in the immunoSEQ Analyzer version 3.0. Clones were binned by frequency as very rare, small, medium, large (1-20%) or hyperexpanded (>20%). Generation probabilities were estimated with OLGA 1.2.3, V-gene circos plots were generated with VDJtools, specificities were searched for in VDJdb, and CDR3 motifs were identified with GLIPH. The table comes from immuneACCESS by way of TCRdb, which keeps in-frame sequences with V and J called. Part of the clones is missing from these tables; in studies checked, under half for an unresolved V gene and the rest for unknown reasons. The DNA was the basis for D and trimming; V, J and clone size are from that table. The sample table contains some 41,000 clones; only one count was recorded for 75% to 85% of them. The ten most abundant clones make up around 3.3% of the sample.

The TCR was taken from a human donor in good health. Sequenced sample: CD4+ T cells from blood buffy coats. The sequence links TRBV20-1 to TRBJ1-4; the D gene cannot be resolved reliably. The DNA sequence reads TGCAGTGCTAGAAATTATGAAAAACTGTTTTTT. This gives the protein CSARNYEKLFF.